This T cell receptor (beta chain) appears in the sequencing data of a study of regulatory T cells in long-lasting Graves disease. Notes on the study in general: It is possible that accuracy was reduced by the small size of the sample. Persistent Graves' patients had lower TCR diversity than newly diagnosed ones.

Through Arm-PCR of CDR3 regions and iRepertoire HTBI primers, TCR beta libraries were built. In TCRdb, the multiplex PCR reads were re-called with MiXCR into one record per CDR3 protein. The data contain fewer than 500,000 distinct CDR3 sequences, around 15% of them seen just once; the ten biggest clones take up 12%. Trimming cost V 3 bases and J 5 bases; bases outside gene matches: 6. Germline loops: CDR1 KGHDR, CDR2 SFDVKD. The CDR3 is 17 amino acids. In regard to this clonotype: Its antigen is unidentified. A single base separates this from a much larger clone, so it may be a read error.

Time point specified: newly diagnosed GD, antithyroid drugs for less than 3 months. Following extraction of RNA from PBMCs, that RNA was used to make the TCR library. This sample also appeared in a second study, on T cells in Graves' hyperthyroidism and ophthalmopathy. That source reports: HTBI primers were used for first-round RT-PCR of the TCR CDR3. Median prediction lead before ophthalmopathy onset was about 6.3 months with the model.

The source of this sequence is a middle-aged man with Graves disease. The rearrangement links TRBV24-1 to TRBJ2-1; 13 bases line up with TRBD2. Sequenced here: peripheral blood mononuclear cells (PBMCs), sampled at new diagnosis, from a patient treated with antithyroid drugs. The CDR3 sequence is CATSDTSGTSGDNEQFF. The CDR3 nucleotides read TGTGCCACCAGTGATACCTCCGGGACTAGCGGGGACAATGAGCAGTTCTTC.